A single sample gave rise to the 14 T cell receptor beta chains below, sequenced in a study of cytomegalovirus exposure and HLA in healthy donors. Researchers ran the PCR with 60 Vbeta and 13 Jbeta primers. TCRdb's copy holds only in-frame clones and misses some; the assay was immunoSEQ multiplex PCR. Here the sample spans 100,000 or so clones, about 80% being singletons. Sequenced input: PBMCs. The receptors shown here come from a man aged 35-49 years in good health and CMV-seronegative.

This rearrangement joins TRBV28 to TRBJ2-1, with 8 bases lining up with TRBD2. CDR3 length: 15 residues. J lost 2 bases, V lost 4 bases, and 4 bases had no gene match. From germline, CDR1 is MDHEN and CDR2 SYDVKM. The DNA of the CDR3 is TGTGCCAGCAGTTCACCGGGACTAGCCTACAATGAGCAGTTCTTC. Amino acid sequence: CASSSPGLAYNEQFF.

This rearrangement joins TRBV6-1 to TRBJ2-7; possibly TRBD1 for D (6 bases). V gave up 3 bases and J gave up 2 bases, with 11 bases separating them. Germline V CDR1 and CDR2: MNHNS, SASEGT. The CDR3 totals 14 residues. The CDR3 DNA follows: TGTGCCAGCAGTGATTTGGGGGCGCCCTACGAGCAGTACTTC. Encoded protein: CASSDLGAPYEQYF.

The chain links TRBV28 to TRBJ2-3, with 10 bases identical to TRBD2. Losses at the gene ends were 1 base for V and 1 base for J; bases not matched to a gene: 14. CDR1 is MDHEN and CDR2 is SYDVKM in the germline V gene. The CDR3 covers 20 residues. CDR3 coding DNA: TGTGCCAGCAGTTTATATTCTCTAGGAGTAGCGGGGGGCCGCACAGATACGCAGTATTTT. It codes for CASSLYSLGVAGGRTDTQYF.

The chain recombines TRBV5-1 with TRBJ2-7, with D maybe TRBD2 (6 bases). This CDR3 has 15 residues. Germline V gives CDR1 SGHRS, CDR2 YFSETQ. V lost 0 bases to trimming and J lost 3 bases, with 13 bases between them. CDR3 bases: TGCGCCAGCAGCTTGGAACCGGGACTTCTCTACGAGCAGTACTTC. Amino acids: CASSLEPGLLYEQYF. Variable domain in full (rest from reference TRBV5-1 and TRBJ2-7): KAGVTQTPRYLIKTRGQQVTLSCSPISGHRSVSWYQQTPGQGLQFLFEYFSETQRNKGNFPGRFSGRQFSNSRSEMNVSTLELGDSALYLCASSLEPGLLYEQYFGPGTRLTVT.

The rearrangement links TRBV6-1 to TRBJ1-4; 7 nucleotides align to TRBD1. Looked up from germline, CDR1 is MNHNS and CDR2 is SASEGT. The CDR3 contains 14 residues. Trimming took 1 base from V and 8 from J; bases not matched to a gene: 4. The DNA for the CDR3 is TGTGCCAGCAGTGAAGGGGGACAGCCGGAAAAACTGTTTTTT. This codes for CASSEGGQPEKLFF.

This sequence joins TRBV6-6 and TRBJ1-6; D possibly corresponds to TRBD1 (5 bases). V dropped 6 bases and J dropped 7 bases, with 16 bases sitting between them. The CDR3 loop spans 15 amino acids. Germline assignment: CDR1 MNHNY and CDR2 SVGAGI (reference sequence). The CDR3: CASSTGRGRNSPLHF. Written as DNA, the CDR3 is TGTGCCAGCAGCACCGGGAGGGGCCGGAATTCACCCCTCCACTTT.

The chain employs TRBV29-1 and TRBJ2-7, with a tentative D call TRBD1 (6 bases). The CDR3 is 15 amino acids. V lost 7 bases, J lost 1 base, and 20 bases lay in between. CDR1 and CDR2 from the germline V gene are SQVTM and ANQGSEA. The CDR3 bases are TGCAGCGCCCGGGACACAAGATTCGCTTCCTACGAGCAGTACTTC. This translates into CSARDTRFASYEQYF.

As to this clone: This specimen includes other DNA sequences encoding the same CDR3. The chain has TRBV28 and TRBJ1-4, with 8 bases identical to TRBD1. This CDR3 has 15 residues. Looked up from germline, CDR1 is MDHEN and CDR2 is SYDVKM. Losses at the gene ends were 3 bases for V and 2 bases for J; bases not matched to a gene: 2. CDR3 nucleotides: TGTGCCAGCAGTTTGCAGGGGGCGACTAATGAAAAACTGTTTTTT. Protein sequence: CASSLQGATNEKLFF.

The chain joins TRBV4-1 to TRBJ2-2, with 9 nucleotides matching TRBD2. The CDR3 consists of 15 residues. CDR1 and CDR2 (germline): MGHRA, YSYEKL. Trimming cost V 4 bases and J 4 bases; bases outside gene matches: 4. CDR3 in DNA: TGCGCCAGCAGCCTTAGCGGGGGCGGCACCGGGGAGCTGTTTTTT. It yields the protein CASSLSGGGTGELFF.

Comments on this clone: A junction boundary mismatches the germline segment, possibly from a read error. V gene TRBV7-8 combines with J gene TRBJ2-1, with 8 positions matching TRBD1. In germline, CDR1 is SGHVS, CDR2 FQNEAQ. The CDR3 totals 15 residues. The CDR3 here is CASSLDRGSHNEQFF. CDR3 coding DNA: TGTGCCAGCAGCCTAGACAGGGGCTCCCACAATGAGCAGTTCTTC.

The chain links TRBV5-8 to TRBJ1-4, with 12 positions matching TRBD1. The CDR3 is made up of 17 amino acids. Losses at the gene ends were 4 bases for V and 2 bases for J; bases not matched to a gene: 6. CDR1 SGHTS and CDR2 YDEGEE come from the germline V gene. CDR3 coding DNA: TGTGCCAGCAGCCTACCGGGACAGGGGGCGACTAATGAAAAACTGTTTTTT. This codes for CASSLPGQGATNEKLFF.

The rearrangement joins TRBV5-8 to TRBJ1-2; 7 nucleotides agree with TRBD1. Germline CDR1 is SGHTS and CDR2 is YDEGEE. Trimming removed 0 bases from V and 4 bases from J; junction bases left unmatched: 3. This CDR3 comprises 14 residues. CDR3 in amino acids: CASSLGGQSYGYTF. For the CDR3, the DNA is TGTGCCAGCAGCTTGGGGGGACAGTCCTATGGCTACACCTTC.

The chain combines TRBV29-1 with TRBJ2-5, with TRBD2 identical over 10 bases. There are 12 residues in the CDR3. Germline CDR1 and CDR2: SQVTM and ANQGSEA. J gave up 9 bases and V 6 bases, and 7 bases lay outside the gene matches. CDR3: CSVSGGEWAQYF. CDR3 DNA: TGCAGCGTAAGCGGGGGGGAGTGGGCCCAGTACTTC.

This clone was detected a few times. V is TRBV10-3 and J is TRBJ2-5; 12 bases agree with TRBD2. V lost 0 bases and J lost 1; bases outside the gene matches: 9. The CDR3 contains 19 residues. Germline assignment: CDR1 ENHRY and CDR2 SYGVKD. CDR3 protein: CAISESSLAGGPFQETQYF. CDR3 nucleotides: TGTGCCATCAGTGAGTCGAGCCTAGCGGGGGGGCCGTTCCAAGAGACCCAGTACTTC.